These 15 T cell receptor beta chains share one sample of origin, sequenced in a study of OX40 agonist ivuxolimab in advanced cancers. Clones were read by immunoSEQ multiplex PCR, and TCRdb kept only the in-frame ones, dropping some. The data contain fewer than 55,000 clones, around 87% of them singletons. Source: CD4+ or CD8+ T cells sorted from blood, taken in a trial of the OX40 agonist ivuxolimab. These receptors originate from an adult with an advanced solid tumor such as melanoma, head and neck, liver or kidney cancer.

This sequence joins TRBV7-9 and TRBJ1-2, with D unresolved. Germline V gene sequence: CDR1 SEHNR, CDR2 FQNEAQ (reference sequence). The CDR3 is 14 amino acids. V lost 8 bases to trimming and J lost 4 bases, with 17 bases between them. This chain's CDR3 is CASAPGRSSYGYTF. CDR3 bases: TGTGCCAGCGCCCCCGGACGGTCTTCCTATGGCTACACCTTC. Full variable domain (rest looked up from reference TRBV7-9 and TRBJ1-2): DTGVSQNPRHKITKRGQNVTFRCDPISEHNRLYWYRQTLGQGPEFLTYFQNEAQLEKSRLLSDRFSAERPKGSFSTLEIQRTEQGDSAMYLCASAPGRSSYGYTFGSGTRLTVV.

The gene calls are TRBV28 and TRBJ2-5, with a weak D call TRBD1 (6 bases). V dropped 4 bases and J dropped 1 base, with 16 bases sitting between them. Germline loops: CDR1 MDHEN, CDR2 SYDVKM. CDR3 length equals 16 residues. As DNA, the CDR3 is TGTGCCAGCAGTTGGGGGCGTCTAGGCCGCCAAGAGACCCAGTACTTC. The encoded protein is CASSWGRLGRQETQYF. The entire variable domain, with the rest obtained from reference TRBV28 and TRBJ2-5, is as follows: DVKVTQSSRYLVKRTGEKVFLECVQDMDHENMFWYRQDPGLGLRLIYFSYDVKMKEKGDIPEGYSVSREKKERFSLILESASTNQTSMYLCASSWGRLGRQETQYFGPGTRLLVL.

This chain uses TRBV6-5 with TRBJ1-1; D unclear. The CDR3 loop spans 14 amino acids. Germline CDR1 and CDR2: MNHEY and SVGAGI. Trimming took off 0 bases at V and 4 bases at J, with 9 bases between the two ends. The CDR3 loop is CASSYSNRATEAFF. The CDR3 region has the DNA TGTGCCAGCAGTTACTCGAATCGCGCCACTGAAGCTTTCTTT.

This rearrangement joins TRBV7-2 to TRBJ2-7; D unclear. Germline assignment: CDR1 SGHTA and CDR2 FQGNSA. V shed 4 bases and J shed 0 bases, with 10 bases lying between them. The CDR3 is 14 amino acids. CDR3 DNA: TGTGCCAGCAGCTCCGAGGTGAGCTCCTACGAGCAGTACTTC. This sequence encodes CASSSEVSSYEQYF.

CDR3 in amino acids: CASSFLTSGSSTDTQYF. The CDR3 nucleotides read TGCGCCAGCAGCTTCCTGACTAGCGGGAGTAGCACAGATACGCAGTATTTT. The chain combines TRBV5-1 with TRBJ2-3, with 12 bases matching TRBD2. The germline gives CDR1 SGHRS, CDR2 YFSETQ. V dropped 2 bases and J dropped 0; count of bases not matched to a gene: 4. CDR3 length: 17 amino acids. The whole variable domain, remainder taken from reference TRBV5-1 and TRBJ2-3, is KAGVTQTPRYLIKTRGQQVTLSCSPISGHRSVSWYQQTPGQGLQFLFEYFSETQRNKGNFPGRFSGRQFSNSRSEMNVSTLELGDSALYLCASSFLTSGSSTDTQYFGPGTRLTVL.

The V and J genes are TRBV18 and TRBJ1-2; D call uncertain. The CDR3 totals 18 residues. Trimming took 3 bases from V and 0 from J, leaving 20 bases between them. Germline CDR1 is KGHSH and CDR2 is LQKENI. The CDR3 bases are TGTGCCAGCTCACCCCCCTCACAGCCAAAAGGTGCTAACTATGGCTACACCTTC. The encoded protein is CASSPPSQPKGANYGYTF.

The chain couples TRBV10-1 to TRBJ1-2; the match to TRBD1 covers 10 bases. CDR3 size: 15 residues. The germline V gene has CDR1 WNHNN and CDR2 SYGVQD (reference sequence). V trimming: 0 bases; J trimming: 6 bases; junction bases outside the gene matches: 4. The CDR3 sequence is CASSESTGGANGYTF. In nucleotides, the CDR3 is TGCGCCAGCAGTGAGTCGACAGGGGGCGCGAATGGCTACACCTTC.

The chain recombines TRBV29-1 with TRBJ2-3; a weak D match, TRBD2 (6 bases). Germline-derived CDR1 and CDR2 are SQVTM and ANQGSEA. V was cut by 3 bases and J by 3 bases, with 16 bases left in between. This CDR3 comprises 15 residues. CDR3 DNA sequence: TGCAGCGTTGATCGGCGGGGTTCCGCTACAGATACGCAGTATTTT. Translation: CSVDRRGSATDTQYF.

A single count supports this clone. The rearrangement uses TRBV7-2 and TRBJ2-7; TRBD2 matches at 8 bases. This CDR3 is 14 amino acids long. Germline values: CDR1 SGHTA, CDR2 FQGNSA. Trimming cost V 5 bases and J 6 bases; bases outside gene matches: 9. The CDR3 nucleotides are TGTGCCAGCAGCACACCGGGACTAGGTGGCGAGCAGTACTTC. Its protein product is CASSTPGLGGEQYF.

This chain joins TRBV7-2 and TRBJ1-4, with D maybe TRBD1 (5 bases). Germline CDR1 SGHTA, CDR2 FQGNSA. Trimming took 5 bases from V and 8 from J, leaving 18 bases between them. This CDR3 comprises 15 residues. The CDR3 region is CASSVAWGSSEKLFF. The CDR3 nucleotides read TGTGCCAGCAGCGTCGCATGGGGGTCTAGCGAAAAACTGTTTTTT.

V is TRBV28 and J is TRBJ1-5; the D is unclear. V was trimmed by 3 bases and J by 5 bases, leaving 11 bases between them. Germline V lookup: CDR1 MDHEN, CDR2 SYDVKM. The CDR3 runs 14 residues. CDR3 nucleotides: TGTGCCAGCAGTTTTAACAGCGCCGATCAGCCCCAGCATTTT. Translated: CASSFNSADQPQHF.

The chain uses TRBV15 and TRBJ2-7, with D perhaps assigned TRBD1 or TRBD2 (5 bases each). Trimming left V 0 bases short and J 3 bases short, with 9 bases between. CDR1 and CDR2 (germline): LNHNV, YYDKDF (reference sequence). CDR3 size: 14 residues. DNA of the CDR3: TGTGCCACCAGCAGAGAGGGGGTGGGCTACGAGCAGTACTTC. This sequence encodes CATSREGVGYEQYF.

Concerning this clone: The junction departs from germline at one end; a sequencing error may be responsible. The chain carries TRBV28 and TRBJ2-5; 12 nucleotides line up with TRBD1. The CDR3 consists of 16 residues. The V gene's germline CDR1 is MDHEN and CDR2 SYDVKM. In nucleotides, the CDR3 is TGTGCCAGCTCGGGACAGGGGGCGGTTAAACAAGAGGCCCAGTACTTC. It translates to CASSGQGAVKQEAQYF.

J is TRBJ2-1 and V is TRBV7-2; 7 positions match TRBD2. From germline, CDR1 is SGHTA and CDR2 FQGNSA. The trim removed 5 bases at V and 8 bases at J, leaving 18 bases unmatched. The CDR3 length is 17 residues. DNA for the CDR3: TGTGCCAGCAGCCTGCAATTCAAAGGGAGCGGGAACCATGAGCAGTTCTTC. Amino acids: CASSLQFKGSGNHEQFF.

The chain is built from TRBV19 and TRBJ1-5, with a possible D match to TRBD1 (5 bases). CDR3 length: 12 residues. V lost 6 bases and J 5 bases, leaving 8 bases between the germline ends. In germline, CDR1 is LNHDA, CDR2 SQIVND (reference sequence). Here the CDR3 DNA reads TGTGCCAGTAGAGACAGTTATCAGCCCCAGCATTTT. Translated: CASRDSYQPQHF. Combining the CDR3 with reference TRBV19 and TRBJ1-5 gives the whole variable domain DGGITQSPKYLFRKEGQNVTLSCEQNLNHDAMYWYRQDPGQGLRLIYYSQIVNDFQKGDIAEGYSVSREKKESFPLTVTSAQKNPTAFYLCASRDSYQPQHFGDGTRLSIL.